The rows below give T cell receptor beta chains drawn from one sample of a study of cytomegalovirus exposure and HLA in healthy donors. Sequenced by immunoSEQ multiplex PCR; TCRdb stores in-frame clones only, minus some. The table records 200,000 to 300,000 clones, about 81% of them present only once. Input material: PBMCs. The receptor set was obtained from a woman between 40 and 50 years old in good health and CMV-seropositive. Each CDR3 is given with its conserved first and last residue. A D gene is named only where the DNA matches it firmly. Rows may omit the clone size; those that give it use once, few, many or a size class.

d_gene: TRBD2
j_gene: TRBJ2-1
abundance: -
v_gene: TRBV18
CDR3aa: CASSPRLAGDPEQFF
CDR3nt: TGTGCCAGCTCACCACGGCTAGCGGGAGACCCTGAGCAGTTCTTC

d_gene: -
j_gene: TRBJ1-1
abundance: -
v_gene: TRBV5-1
CDR3aa: CASSPGHQNTEAFF
CDR3nt: TGCGCCAGCAGCCCGGGACACCAGAACACTGAAGCTTTCTTT

d_gene: TRBD1
j_gene: TRBJ1-2
abundance: few
v_gene: TRBV18
CDR3aa: CASSPGTGGGYTF
CDR3nt: TGTGCCAGCTCACCTGGGACAGGGGGCGGCTACACCTTC

d_gene: TRBD1
j_gene: TRBJ1-2
abundance: -
v_gene: TRBV6-6
CDR3aa: CASTGTGGLNYGYTF
CDR3nt: TGTGCCAGCACCGGGACAGGGGGTTTAAACTATGGCTACACCTTC

d_gene: TRBD2
j_gene: TRBJ2-7
abundance: -
v_gene: TRBV18
CDR3aa: CASSPGLAGVQEQYF
CDR3nt: TGTGCCAGCTCACCGGGACTAGCGGGAGTCCAGGAGCAGTACTTC

d_gene: -
j_gene: TRBJ2-1
abundance: once
v_gene: TRBV6-5
CDR3aa: CASSYSGSKQFF
CDR3nt: TGTGCCAGCAGTTACTCCGGTAGCAAGCAGTTCTTC

d_gene: TRBD2
j_gene: TRBJ2-1
abundance: -
v_gene: TRBV5-1
CDR3aa: CASSPPVAGGRNEQFF
CDR3nt: TGCGCCAGCAGCCCTCCCGTTGCGGGGGGGCGCAATGAGCAGTTCTTC

d_gene: TRBD2
j_gene: TRBJ2-3
abundance: -
v_gene: TRBV5-1
CDR3aa: CASSYSSGGRDTQYF
CDR3nt: TGCGCCAGCAGCTACTCTAGCGGGGGGAGAGATACGCAGTATTTT

d_gene: TRBD1
j_gene: TRBJ1-5
abundance: -
v_gene: TRBV2
CDR3aa: CASRRWGQGAEPQHF
CDR3nt: TGTGCCAGCCGACGGTGGGGACAGGGCGCCGAGCCCCAGCATTTT

d_gene: -
j_gene: TRBJ2-3
abundance: -
v_gene: TRBV7-2
CDR3aa: CASSFGPSEADTQYF
CDR3nt: TGTGCCAGCAGCTTTGGCCCTAGTGAGGCAGATACGCAGTATTTT

d_gene: TRBD1
j_gene: TRBJ1-6
abundance: -
v_gene: TRBV6-6
CDR3aa: CASSLDRDSPLHF
CDR3nt: TGTGCCAGCAGTCTGGACAGGGATTCACCCCTCCACTTT

d_gene: -
j_gene: TRBJ1-1
abundance: -
v_gene: TRBV9
CDR3aa: CASSPRGGDTEAFF
CDR3nt: TGTGCCAGCAGCCCCCGTGGGGGGGACACTGAAGCTTTCTTT

d_gene: -
j_gene: TRBJ1-2
abundance: -
v_gene: TRBV7-9
CDR3aa: CSSSFTDYGYTF
CDR3nt: TGTTCCAGCAGCTTTACGGACTATGGCTACACCTTC

d_gene: TRBD1
j_gene: TRBJ1-2
abundance: -
v_gene: TRBV30
CDR3aa: CAWTGTGVGYTF
CDR3nt: TGTGCCTGGACCGGGACAGGGGTTGGCTACACCTTC

d_gene: -
j_gene: TRBJ1-3
abundance: once
v_gene: TRBV5-3
CDR3aa: CARRSSEVRGNTIYF
CDR3nt: TGTGCCAGAAGGTCCTCTGAGGTTAGGGGAAACACCATATATTTT

d_gene: -
j_gene: TRBJ1-5
abundance: -
v_gene: TRBV19
CDR3aa: CASSIHARRNQPQHF
CDR3nt: TGTGCCAGTAGTATACACGCGCGTCGTAATCAGCCCCAGCATTTT

d_gene: TRBD1
j_gene: TRBJ1-5
abundance: -
v_gene: TRBV19
CDR3aa: CASSVLETGLGQPQHF
CDR3nt: TGTGCCAGTAGTGTTTTAGAGACAGGGCTGGGTCAGCCCCAGCATTTT

d_gene: TRBD2
j_gene: TRBJ2-7
abundance: -
v_gene: TRBV27
CDR3aa: CASSRRTSGSYEQYF
CDR3nt: TGTGCCAGCAGCCGAAGGACTAGCGGGAGCTACGAGCAGTACTTC

d_gene: TRBD1
j_gene: TRBJ1-2
abundance: -
v_gene: TRBV29-1
CDR3aa: CSVEGQGYGYTF
CDR3nt: TGCAGCGTTGAGGGACAGGGCTATGGCTACACCTTC

d_gene: -
j_gene: TRBJ2-2
abundance: once
v_gene: TRBV27
CDR3aa: CASSLAAMVPGELFF
CDR3nt: TGTGCCAGCAGTTTAGCGGCTATGGTGCCCGGGGAGCTGTTTTTT

d_gene: -
j_gene: TRBJ2-7
abundance: -
v_gene: TRBV5-6
CDR3aa: CASSLGTIYEQYF
CDR3nt: TGTGCCAGCAGCTTGGGAACAATCTACGAGCAGTACTTC

d_gene: -
j_gene: TRBJ2-7
abundance: -
v_gene: TRBV11-2
CDR3aa: CASSSGQSGPIWEQYF
CDR3nt: TGTGCCAGCAGCTCGGGACAGAGCGGGCCTATATGGGAGCAGTACTTC

d_gene: TRBD1
j_gene: TRBJ2-1
abundance: -
v_gene: TRBV13
CDR3aa: CASSSPTGVNEQFF
CDR3nt: TGTGCCAGCAGCTCCCCGACAGGGGTCAATGAGCAGTTCTTC

d_gene: TRBD2
j_gene: TRBJ2-5
abundance: -
v_gene: TRBV7-8
CDR3aa: CASSLRLAGGLETQYF
CDR3nt: TGTGCCAGCAGCTTGAGACTAGCGGGAGGACTGGAGACCCAGTACTTC

d_gene: -
j_gene: TRBJ2-3
abundance: -
v_gene: TRBV5-1
CDR3aa: CASRTVLGDTDTQYF
CDR3nt: TGCGCCAGCCGCACCGTACTAGGTGACACAGATACGCAGTATTTT

d_gene: TRBD1
j_gene: TRBJ2-4
abundance: -
v_gene: TRBV10-1
CDR3aa: CASSEGTGGSKNIQYF
CDR3nt: TGCGCCAGCAGTGAGGGGACAGGGGGGTCCAAAAACATTCAGTACTTC

d_gene: TRBD2
j_gene: TRBJ2-4
abundance: -
v_gene: TRBV9
CDR3aa: CASSVALAGLGNIQYF
CDR3nt: TGTGCCAGCAGCGTAGCTCTAGCGGGATTGGGAAACATTCAGTACTTC

d_gene: TRBD2
j_gene: TRBJ2-3
abundance: -
v_gene: TRBV5-6
CDR3aa: CASSLELAGADTQYF
CDR3nt: TGTGCCAGCAGCTTGGAACTAGCGGGGGCAGATACGCAGTATTTT

d_gene: -
j_gene: TRBJ1-6
abundance: -
v_gene: TRBV19
CDR3aa: CASSIGGEPNSPLHF
CDR3nt: TGTGCCAGTAGTATCGGAGGGGAGCCCAATTCACCCCTCCACTTT

d_gene: TRBD1
j_gene: TRBJ2-1
abundance: few
v_gene: TRBV13
CDR3aa: CASSSAGTGYNEQFF
CDR3nt: TGTGCCAGCAGCTCCGCCGGGACAGGGTATAATGAGCAGTTCTTC

d_gene: -
j_gene: TRBJ2-2
abundance: -
v_gene: TRBV29-1
CDR3aa: CSVRRGTNTGELFF
CDR3nt: TGCAGCGTTCGTAGGGGCACGAACACCGGGGAGCTGTTTTTT

d_gene: -
j_gene: TRBJ2-7
abundance: -
v_gene: TRBV2
CDR3aa: CASSEDYPGPGLSEQYF
CDR3nt: TGTGCCAGCAGTGAGGATTATCCGGGACCGGGACTCTCCGAGCAGTACTTC

d_gene: TRBD2
j_gene: TRBJ2-7
abundance: -
v_gene: TRBV5-4
CDR3aa: CASSRGLAGGPDEQYF
CDR3nt: TGTGCCAGCAGCCGCGGACTAGCGGGAGGGCCGGACGAGCAGTACTTC

d_gene: -
j_gene: TRBJ1-1
abundance: once
v_gene: TRBV6-5
CDR3aa: CASSQYHRVDTEAFF
CDR3nt: TGTGCCAGCAGCCAGTACCACAGGGTGGACACTGAAGCTTTCTTT

d_gene: TRBD2
j_gene: TRBJ2-1
abundance: -
v_gene: TRBV9
CDR3aa: CASSVGTSRGNEQFF
CDR3nt: TGTGCCAGCAGCGTCGGGACTAGCAGGGGCAATGAGCAGTTCTTC

d_gene: TRBD2
j_gene: TRBJ2-5
abundance: -
v_gene: TRBV11-2
CDR3aa: CASSPQGLPQETQYF
CDR3nt: TGTGCCAGCAGCCCCCAGGGACTACCACAAGAGACCCAGTACTTC

d_gene: TRBD1
j_gene: TRBJ2-1
abundance: -
v_gene: TRBV18
CDR3aa: CASSLGTGIFLNEQFF
CDR3nt: TGTGCCAGCTCACTAGGGACAGGGATTTTTCTCAATGAGCAGTTCTTC

d_gene: -
j_gene: TRBJ2-3
abundance: -
v_gene: TRBV30
CDR3aa: CAWSVNGRTDTQYF
CDR3nt: TGTGCCTGGAGTGTAAACGGGAGAACAGATACGCAGTATTTT

d_gene: -
j_gene: TRBJ1-2
abundance: -
v_gene: TRBV9
CDR3aa: CASSVGGEEGDGYTF
CDR3nt: TGTGCCAGCAGCGTAGGTGGTGAAGAAGGAGATGGCTACACCTTC

d_gene: -
j_gene: TRBJ2-3
abundance: -
v_gene: TRBV7-3
CDR3aa: CASSFPPSTDTQYF
CDR3nt: TGTGCCAGCAGCTTTCCCCCGAGCACAGATACGCAGTATTTT

d_gene: TRBD1
j_gene: TRBJ2-7
abundance: -
v_gene: TRBV10-1
CDR3aa: CASSTSLTGGYHEQYF
CDR3nt: TGCGCCAGCAGTACGTCACTGACAGGGGGCTACCACGAGCAGTACTTC

d_gene: TRBD1
j_gene: TRBJ2-2
abundance: -
v_gene: TRBV9
CDR3aa: CASSATGVNTGELFF
CDR3nt: TGTGCCAGCAGCGCGACAGGGGTGAACACCGGGGAGCTGTTTTTT

d_gene: -
j_gene: TRBJ2-7
abundance: -
v_gene: TRBV29-1
CDR3aa: CSVEEGVTYEQYF
CDR3nt: TGCAGCGTTGAAGAGGGAGTAACCTACGAGCAGTACTTC

d_gene: -
j_gene: TRBJ1-2
abundance: -
v_gene: TRBV2
CDR3aa: CASIIELGTPYGYTF
CDR3nt: TGTGCCAGCATCATCGAACTTGGGACACCCTATGGCTACACCTTC

d_gene: -
j_gene: TRBJ2-3
abundance: -
v_gene: TRBV7-6
CDR3aa: CASSLAAPPTDTQYF
CDR3nt: TGTGCCAGCAGCTTAGCAGCACCTCCCACAGATACGCAGTATTTT

d_gene: -
j_gene: TRBJ2-7
abundance: once
v_gene: TRBV5-1
CDR3aa: CASSLDIAYEQYF
CDR3nt: TGCGCCAGCAGTTTAGACATCGCCTACGAGCAGTACTTC

d_gene: -
j_gene: TRBJ2-3
abundance: once
v_gene: TRBV10-3
CDR3aa: CAINEGFTDTQYF
CDR3nt: TGTGCCATCAACGAGGGATTCACAGATACGCAGTATTTT

d_gene: -
j_gene: TRBJ1-2
abundance: -
v_gene: TRBV30
CDR3aa: CAWSAHPASDGYTF
CDR3nt: TGTGCCTGGAGTGCCCACCCCGCGAGCGATGGCTACACCTTC

d_gene: TRBD1
j_gene: TRBJ1-5
abundance: -
v_gene: TRBV27
CDR3aa: CASSQKARQGIGSNQPQHF
CDR3nt: TGTGCCAGCAGTCAGAAAGCGAGACAGGGAATAGGTAGCAATCAGCCCCAGCATTTT

d_gene: -
j_gene: TRBJ1-1
abundance: once
v_gene: TRBV11-3
CDR3aa: CASSFGGTEAFF
CDR3nt: TGTGCCAGCAGCTTCGGGGGAACTGAAGCTTTCTTT

d_gene: -
j_gene: TRBJ2-7
abundance: few
v_gene: TRBV10-3
CDR3aa: CAISESARGLFYEQYF
CDR3nt: TGTGCCATCAGTGAGTCGGCCAGAGGGCTTTTCTACGAGCAGTACTTC

d_gene: -
j_gene: TRBJ1-6
abundance: once
v_gene: TRBV11-2
CDR3aa: CASSLIGPQNSPLHF
CDR3nt: TGTGCCAGCAGCTTAATTGGGCCCCAAAATTCACCCCTCCACTTT

d_gene: -
j_gene: TRBJ2-7
abundance: -
v_gene: TRBV7-2
CDR3aa: CASSLGLVSSYEQYF
CDR3nt: TGTGCCAGCAGCTTAGGCCTAGTGAGCTCCTACGAGCAGTACTTC

d_gene: TRBD1
j_gene: TRBJ1-1
abundance: -
v_gene: TRBV7-9
CDR3aa: CASSQGGPMNTEAFF
CDR3nt: TGTGCCAGCAGCCAGGGGGGCCCTATGAACACTGAAGCTTTCTTT

d_gene: TRBD2
j_gene: TRBJ2-1
abundance: few
v_gene: TRBV9
CDR3aa: CASSTRSGNSYNEQFF
CDR3nt: TGTGCCAGCAGCACCCGAAGCGGGAACTCCTACAATGAGCAGTTCTTC

d_gene: TRBD1
j_gene: TRBJ1-3
abundance: -
v_gene: TRBV19
CDR3aa: CASSPLAGQADSGNTIYF
CDR3nt: TGTGCCAGTAGTCCTCTCGCGGGACAGGCTGACTCTGGAAACACCATATATTTT

d_gene: TRBD1
j_gene: TRBJ2-7
abundance: -
v_gene: TRBV5-1
CDR3aa: CASSLSGTAAYEQYF
CDR3nt: TGCGCCAGCAGCTTATCCGGGACAGCAGCTTACGAGCAGTACTTC

d_gene: -
j_gene: TRBJ1-2
abundance: -
v_gene: TRBV28
CDR3aa: CASTLGGGIDYGYTF
CDR3nt: TGTGCCAGCACCCTGGGAGGGGGTATCGACTATGGCTACACCTTC

d_gene: TRBD1
j_gene: TRBJ2-4
abundance: -
v_gene: TRBV5-6
CDR3aa: CASTGTGKNIQYF
CDR3nt: TGTGCCAGTACCGGGACAGGGAAAAACATTCAGTACTTC

d_gene: TRBD1
j_gene: TRBJ2-7
abundance: -
v_gene: TRBV5-4
CDR3aa: CVSSLQGVNSYEQYF
CDR3nt: TGTGTCAGCAGCTTACAGGGGGTAAACTCCTACGAGCAGTACTTC